This passage covers 29 T cell receptor beta chains from one sample sequenced in a study of shared clonotypes between healthy human individuals. Generated by immunoSEQ multiplex PCR, the TCRdb table keeps only in-frame clones and is missing some. The sample records about 1 million clones, about 77% being singletons. The sample consisted of memory CD4+ T cells sorted from blood. Indicated subset: CD45RA-negative fraction. These receptors originate from a young man in good health.

J is TRBJ2-4 and V is TRBV9; TRBD2 aligns across 9 bases. V was clipped by 4 bases and J by 7 bases; unmatched bases: 12. CDR1 and CDR2 (germline): SGDLS, YYNGEE. This CDR3 contains 16 residues. CDR3 sequence (DNA): TGTGCCAGCAGCCCCCTGCGGGAGGGCCCTCAGAACATTCAGTACTTC. It is translated as CASSPLREGPQNIQYF.

The CDR3 reads CASSPSGQATGTEAFF. The CDR3 nucleotides read TGTGCCAGCTCACCATCGGGACAGGCGACGGGCACTGAAGCTTTCTTT. The chain uses TRBV18 and TRBJ1-1; 8 nucleotides line up with TRBD1. In germline, CDR1 is KGHSH, CDR2 LQKENI. This CDR3 is built from 16 residues. Trimming took 2 bases from V and 4 from J; bases not matched to a gene: 9.

This clone was recorded at least ten times. Different DNA sequences within this sample yield the same CDR3. The chain combines TRBV9 with TRBJ2-2; 10 nucleotides line up with TRBD1. Per germline, CDR1 SGDLS and CDR2 YYNGEE. The CDR3 extends over 15 amino acids. Trimming at V came to 0 bases and at J to 4 bases, leaving 0 bases not matched to a gene. CDR3 in amino acids: CASSVGQGATGELFF. DNA for the CDR3: TGTGCCAGCAGCGTAGGACAGGGGGCCACCGGGGAGCTGTTTTTT. Drawing the rest from reference TRBV9 and TRBJ2-2, the complete variable domain is DSGVTQTPKHLITATGQRVTLRCSPRSGDLSVYWYQQSLDQGLQFLIQYYNGEERAKGNILERFSAQQFPDLHSELNLSSLELGDSALYFCASSVGQGATGELFFGEGSRLTVL.

This chain joins TRBV10-3 and TRBJ1-6, with unresolved D. Germline lookup yields CDR1 ENHRY and CDR2 SYGVKD. This CDR3 contains 13 residues. The germline V and J ends were trimmed by 0 bases and 7 bases, with 4 bases remaining between them. This CDR3 reads CAISESTNSPLHF. The CDR3 DNA follows: TGTGCCATCAGTGAGTCTACCAATTCACCCCTCCACTTT.

This clone turned up a few times. V gene TRBV10-1 combines with J gene TRBJ2-3; the D gene is possibly TRBD1 (5 bases). Germline V gene lookup returns CDR1 WNHNN and CDR2 SYGVQD (reference sequence). The CDR3 consists of 12 residues. The V end lost 3 bases, the J end lost 4 bases, and 5 bases lay between the germline ends. The CDR3 is CASSDRADTQYF. CDR3 sequence (DNA): TGCGCCAGCAGTGACAGGGCAGATACGCAGTATTTT.

The genes are TRBV5-1 and TRBJ2-7, with D unresolved. V was trimmed by 0 bases and J by 2 bases, leaving 9 bases between them. Per germline, CDR1 SGHRS and CDR2 YFSETQ. The CDR3 has 14 amino acids. The CDR3 nucleotides read TGCGCCAGCAGCTTGGCCGGCAGTACCTACGAGCAGTACTTC. Residues: CASSLAGSTYEQYF.

V is TRBV7-8 and J is TRBJ1-2; 7 nucleotides match TRBD1. Germline lookup yields CDR1 SGHVS and CDR2 FQNEAQ. The length of the CDR3 is 14 residues. With 5 bases clipped from V and 2 bases from J, the junction kept 5 bases outside the gene matches. In DNA, the CDR3 is TGTGCCAGCAGCCAAGACAGGGAAAACTATGGCTACACCTTC. As protein: CASSQDRENYGYTF.

This clone has only a few counts. The V and J genes are TRBV11-2 and TRBJ2-1; TRBD1 or TRBD2 may be the D gene (6 bases each). The CDR3 is 18 amino acids. Germline V gene lookup returns CDR1 SGHAT and CDR2 FQNNGV. Between the trimmed V and J ends, which lost 3 bases and 6 bases, there was a span of 24 bases. CDR3 loop: CASSLEAPPRLGGNEQFF. In DNA form, the CDR3 reads TGTGCCAGCAGCTTGGAAGCACCACCCCGACTAGGGGGCAATGAGCAGTTCTTC.

The V call is TRBV27, the J call TRBJ2-7; a possible D gene is TRBD2 (6 bases). CDR3 length: 13 amino acids. Germline loops: CDR1 MNHEY, CDR2 SMNVEV (reference sequence). The V and J ends lost 3 bases and 6 bases respectively, with 12 bases between them. The CDR3 nucleotides are TGTGCCAGCAGTTTGCAGGGAGGTTTCGAGCAGTACTTC. It codes for CASSLQGGFEQYF.

V and J are TRBV30 and TRBJ1-6; D is unclear. CDR1 and CDR2 from the germline V gene are GTSNPN and SVGIG (reference sequence). The V end was cut by 2 bases, the J end by 4 bases, with 9 bases between. The CDR3 extends over 14 amino acids. The DNA of the CDR3 is TGTGCCTGGAGTAGGACGGGATATAATTCACCCCTCCACTTT. Encoded protein: CAWSRTGYNSPLHF.

The chain couples TRBV4-3 to TRBJ2-1; 10 bases align to TRBD2. Germline V CDR1 and CDR2: LGHNA, YSLEER. With V trimmed by 0 bases and J by 2 bases, 1 base remained unmatched. The CDR3 covers 16 residues. In nucleotides, the CDR3 is TGCGCCAGCAGCCAAGAGGGACTAGCGACCTACAATGAGCAGTTCTTC. Protein: CASSQEGLATYNEQFF.

This clone was seen once. The gene calls are TRBV6-1 and TRBJ1-1, with D perhaps matching TRBD1 (5 bases). Germline assignment: CDR1 MNHNS and CDR2 SASEGT. Between the trimmed V and J ends, which lost 2 bases and 4 bases, there was a span of 14 bases. This CDR3 is built from 15 residues. CDR3 in DNA: TGTGCCAGCAGTGAATGGGGGGAAAGAGGCACTGAAGCTTTCTTT. Protein sequence: CASSEWGERGTEAFF.

This clone was detected only a few times. The genes are TRBV20-1 and TRBJ1-1, with a possible D match to TRBD1 (5 bases). This CDR3 has 11 residues. Trimming left V 4 bases short and J 5 bases short, with 8 bases between. In germline, CDR1 is DFQATT, CDR2 SNEGSKA (reference sequence). CDR3 in amino acids: CSAIGETEAFF. The CDR3 region has the DNA TGCAGTGCTATAGGGGAGACTGAAGCTTTCTTT.

This clone was recorded many times. Other DNA sequences in this sample translate to the same CDR3. This chain uses TRBV19 with TRBJ1-6; D is undetermined. The CDR3 spans 13 residues. The germline gives CDR1 LNHDA, CDR2 SQIVND (reference sequence). V was pared by 0 bases and J by 7 bases, with 4 bases between. The CDR3 DNA is TGTGCCAGTAGTATAGAGGGGAATTCACCCCTCCACTTT. This gives the protein CASSIEGNSPLHF. Looking up the rest from reference TRBV19 and TRBJ1-6 gives the full variable domain: DGGITQSPKYLFRKEGQNVTLSCEQNLNHDAMYWYRQDPGQGLRLIYYSQIVNDFQKGDIAEGYSVSREKKESFPLTVTSAQKNPTAFYLCASSIEGNSPLHFGNGTRLTVT.

DNA for the CDR3: TGTGCCAGCAGGCTGGACAGCGCAACTAATGAAAAACTGTTTTTT. Its translation: CASRLDSATNEKLFF. The chain uses TRBV6-5 and TRBJ1-4; the D gene is possibly TRBD1 (6 bases). The V and J ends lost 6 bases and 0 bases respectively, with 11 bases between them. Germline V gives CDR1 MNHEY, CDR2 SVGAGI. This CDR3 has 15 amino acids.

This clone is a singleton in its sample. The J gene is TRBJ2-7, the V gene TRBV10-1, with unresolved D. This CDR3 has 14 amino acids. Germline V gene sequence: CDR1 WNHNN, CDR2 SYGVQD (reference sequence). The germline V and J ends were trimmed by 0 bases and 2 bases, with 8 bases remaining between them. This CDR3 is CASSESVLAYEQYF. DNA of the CDR3: TGCGCCAGCAGTGAGTCAGTGTTAGCCTACGAGCAGTACTTC.

V is TRBV11-2 and J is TRBJ2-3; 8 nucleotides agree with TRBD2. CDR1 and CDR2 (germline): SGHAT, FQNNGV. The CDR3 has 17 residues. With V trimmed by 3 bases and J by 1 base, 9 bases remained unmatched. The CDR3 sequence: CASSFTWGREGTDTQYF. CDR3 in DNA: TGTGCCAGCAGCTTCACATGGGGGCGGGAGGGCACAGATACGCAGTATTTT.

The chain employs TRBV18 and TRBJ2-7, with D unresolved. V was clipped by 4 bases and J by 5 bases, with 12 bases between them. Germline V gene lookup returns CDR1 KGHSH and CDR2 LQKENI. The CDR3 is 13 amino acids. The CDR3 nucleotides read TGTGCCAGCTCACTATGGGTAGAGGACGAGCAGTACTTC. Its protein product is CASSLWVEDEQYF.

The chain links TRBV19 to TRBJ1-1; no definite D call. Trimming took 0 bases from V and 6 from J, leaving 14 bases between them. This CDR3 is built from 15 residues. CDR1 is LNHDA and CDR2 is SQIVND in the germline V gene (reference sequence). The CDR3 DNA reads as TGTGCCAGTAGTATAGATCTACCCCTCGGGCCTGAAGCTTTCTTT. Translating it yields CASSIDLPLGPEAFF.

This chain links TRBV6-1 with TRBJ1-2, with a tentative D call TRBD1 (5 bases). Looked up from germline, CDR1 is MNHNS and CDR2 is SASEGT. The CDR3 loop spans 15 amino acids. The germline V and J ends were trimmed by 3 bases and 4 bases, with 15 bases remaining between them. DNA of the CDR3: TGTGCCAGCAGTGAGGGACTGAAGAAACCCTATGGCTACACCTTC. It yields the protein CASSEGLKKPYGYTF.

This clone was detected once. This same CDR3 is encoded by further DNA sequences in the sample. The chain uses TRBV5-1 and TRBJ2-1, with 7 bases matching TRBD1. With V trimmed by 0 bases and J by 2 bases, 2 bases remained unmatched. The CDR3 length is 15 residues. Per the germline V gene, CDR1 is SGHRS and CDR2 is YFSETQ. The CDR3 reads CASSLGQGAYNEQFF. Here the CDR3 DNA reads TGCGCCAGCAGCTTGGGCCAGGGGGCCTACAATGAGCAGTTCTTC.

The gene calls are TRBV6-5 and TRBJ2-1, with D perhaps given as TRBD1 or TRBD2 (6 bases each). Germline CDR1 reads MNHEY; CDR2 reads SVGAGI. This CDR3 is built from 15 residues. The V end was cut by 7 bases, the J end by 7 bases, with 20 bases between. This chain's CDR3 is CASTSEGTGRNEQFF. The CDR3 DNA is TGTGCCAGCACCTCTGAAGGTACAGGGAGGAATGAGCAGTTCTTC.

This chain links TRBV27 with TRBJ2-3; 10 nucleotides match TRBD2. V dropped 6 bases and J dropped 2; count of bases not matched to a gene: 8. The CDR3 sequence is 16 residues long. Germline CDR1 MNHEY, CDR2 SMNVEV (reference sequence). CDR3 nucleotide sequence: TGTGCCAGCAGACTGAGCGGGGGGGTCCTCACAGATACGCAGTATTTT. This sequence encodes CASRLSGGVLTDTQYF.

This clone was seen at least ten times. The chain links TRBV5-1 to TRBJ1-1; the D gene is possibly TRBD1 (5 bases). The ends were cut back, 4 bases at V and 11 bases at J, with 15 bases in the middle. Germline assignment: CDR1 SGHRS and CDR2 YFSETQ. The CDR3 length is 12 residues. The CDR3 loop reads CASSVDFKGAFF. The CDR3 coding sequence is TGCGCCAGCAGCGTGGACTTTAAGGGGGCTTTCTTT.

The chain employs TRBV6-1 and TRBJ1-5, with D perhaps matching TRBD1 (5 bases). V was trimmed by 1 base and J by 2 bases, leaving 9 bases between them. This CDR3 spans 15 amino acids. The germline V gene has CDR1 MNHNS and CDR2 SASEGT. CDR3 in amino acids: CASSEVGAGNQPQHF. The CDR3 bases are TGTGCCAGCAGTGAAGTAGGGGCAGGCAATCAGCCCCAGCATTTT.

The chain has TRBV6-5 and TRBJ2-1, with 8 bases fitting TRBD2. V lost 6 bases to trimming and J lost 6 bases; unmatched junction nucleotides: 10. The CDR3 runs to 15 residues. From germline, CDR1 is MNHEY and CDR2 SVGAGI. The CDR3 is CASSPRRGGINEQFF. CDR3 DNA: TGTGCCAGCAGCCCTAGGCGCGGGGGGATCAATGAGCAGTTCTTC.

The rearrangement links TRBV18 to TRBJ1-6; 8 nucleotides align to TRBD1. The germline CDR1 and CDR2 sequences are KGHSH and LQKENI. V shed 9 bases and J 5 bases; nucleotides not matched to a gene: 6. The CDR3 consists of 14 residues. The CDR3 region is CASTGQGDNSPLHF. CDR3 DNA: TGTGCCAGTACTGGACAGGGAGATAATTCACCCCTCCACTTT.

The gene calls are TRBV5-1 and TRBJ2-5, with TRBD2 identical over 15 bases. The CDR3 is 16 amino acids. V shed 4 bases, J shed 5 bases, and the junction held 6 bases outside the gene matches. CDR1 and CDR2 from the germline V gene are SGHRS and YFSETQ. The chain's CDR3 is CASSVGLAGGGETQYF. DNA of the CDR3: TGCGCCAGCAGCGTGGGACTAGCGGGGGGCGGGGAGACCCAGTACTTC.

J is TRBJ1-2 and V is TRBV5-5, with D possibly being TRBD1 (6 bases). V was clipped by 2 bases and J by 5 bases, with 19 bases between them. The V gene's germline CDR1 is SGHKS and CDR2 YYEKEE (reference sequence). This CDR3 has 16 amino acids. CDR3 region: CASSLRDNKNSYGYTF. The CDR3 DNA reads TGTGCCAGCAGCTTACGGGACAACAAAAACTCGTATGGCTACACCTTC.